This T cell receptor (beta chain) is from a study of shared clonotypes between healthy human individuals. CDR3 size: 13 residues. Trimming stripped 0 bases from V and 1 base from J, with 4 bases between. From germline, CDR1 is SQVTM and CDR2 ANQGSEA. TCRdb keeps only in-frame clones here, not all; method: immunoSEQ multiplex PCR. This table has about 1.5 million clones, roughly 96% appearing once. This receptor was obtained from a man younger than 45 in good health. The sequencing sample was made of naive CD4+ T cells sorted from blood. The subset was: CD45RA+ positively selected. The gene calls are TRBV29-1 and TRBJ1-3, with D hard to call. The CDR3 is CSVEDSSGNTIYF. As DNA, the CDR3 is TGCAGCGTTGAAGACAGTTCTGGAAACACCATATATTTT.